Listed below are T cell receptor beta chains from one sample, sequenced in a study of identical twins. A single record per CDR3 protein comes from TCRdb applying MiXCR to the 5' RACE reads. The table lists 700,000 or so distinct CDR3 sequences, around 20% of them singletons, with roughly 4% in the top ten. The sample was also linked to a second study, of T cells expressing NK-cell markers.

The sample was PBMCs. Every receptor here comes from a woman between 18 and 30 years old in good health. CDR3s leave out the opening cysteine and the closing phenylalanine or tryptophan.

>TRBV9
ASSGGTDSNQPQH
>TRBV29-1
SVPRGRRTEAF
>TRBV10-3
AISLSGNTDTQY
>TRBV20-1
SARDPDIPQH
>TRBV9
ASSVTSGARSTDTQY
>TRBV19
ASSTRSFYEQF
>TRBV2
ASGPGTAETQY
>TRBV12-3/TRBV12-4
ASSFAGYTYEQY
>TRBV12-3/TRBV12-4
ASSYRVEEQY
>TRBV9
ASSGTERDTQY
>TRBV20-1
SSGARDTQY
>TRBV6-2/TRBV6-3
ASSYTGTGFLDT
>TRBV12-3/TRBV12-4
ASSLVWDATQY
>TRBV12-3/TRBV12-4
ASSLPGPYNEQF
>TRBV2
ASREFQGVGYEQY
>TRBV4-2
ASSQGVGQSYEQY
>TRBV3-1
ASSLRAWGETQY
>TRBV5-6
ASSRPGSSYEQY
>TRBV12-3/TRBV12-4
ASSPGQGIAF
>TRBV28
ATRHMSLAYEQY
>TRBV7-9
ASSLEERAKEQY
>TRBV12-3/TRBV12-4
ASSYQQGAGTPLH
>TRBV2
ASSNGQGLMNTQY
>TRBV6-5
ASSSSGRAGETQY
>TRBV25-1
ASSDRTGTHEQY
>TRBV7-9
ASSPGRFATNEKLF
>TRBV20-1
SARDQRHGNTEAF
>TRBV7-2
ASSSHVTQY
>TRBV12-3/TRBV12-4
ASSSPAGTDTQY
>TRBV7-2
ASSSSGTDYNEQF
>TRBV5-1
ASSFRDRGISEQF
>TRBV18
ASSPLEQGASGANVLT
>TRBV5-4
ASSLAEQETQY
>TRBV12-3/TRBV12-4
ASRPRGWETQY
>TRBV12-3/TRBV12-4
ASSLGTEDTQY
>TRBV4-2
ASSQVERNEQF
>TRBV20-1
SAGNPSYEQY
>TRBV12-3/TRBV12-4
ASSDDRGNQPQH
>TRBV13
ASSSRVGVQSTDTQY
>TRBV12-3/TRBV12-4
ASSHGLSAAQY
>TRBV7-9
ASSYIVSTDTQY
>TRBV20-1
SAREVGAVNNEQF
>TRBV6-1
ASSSGGTYEQF
>TRBV5-1
ASSLREAFPYGYT
>TRBV20-1
SARGGAHGEQF
>TRBV20-1
SAGVAGGKEQY
>TRBV7-9
ASSQWDRPYEQY
>TRBV7-9
ASSLVVSTDTQY